Shown below are 19 T cell receptor beta chains from a single sample sequenced in a study of technical replicates of blood from a handful of donors. TCRdb keeps only in-frame clones here, not all; method: immunoSEQ multiplex PCR. This sample yields tens of thousands of clones, of which 90% to 98% are seen a single time; 0.2% belongs to the top ten. The specimen was T cells isolated from PBMCs. The receptors stem from a human donor in good health.

This rearrangement joins TRBV5-4 to TRBJ2-5; 12 bases are a match to TRBD2. The CDR3 is made up of 15 amino acids. Trimming removed 4 bases from V and 4 bases from J; junction bases left unmatched: 5. CDR1 is SGHNT and CDR2 is YYREEE in the germline V gene (reference sequence). The CDR3 sequence is CASSPRTSGVETQYF. The CDR3 nucleotides are TGTGCCAGCAGCCCCCGGACTAGCGGGGTAGAGACCCAGTACTTC.

This rearrangement joins TRBV5-6 to TRBJ2-1; 7 nucleotides line up with TRBD1. V lost 4 bases and J lost 12; bases outside the gene matches: 4. In germline, CDR1 is SGHDT, CDR2 YYEEEE. The CDR3 totals 11 residues. DNA of the CDR3: TGTGCCAGCAGCACAGGGGATAGGCAGTTCTTC. As protein: CASSTGDRQFF.

V usage is TRBV11-2 and J usage is TRBJ1-2; D gene uncertain. V dropped 0 bases and J dropped 2 bases, with 10 bases sitting between them. Germline CDR1 is SGHAT and CDR2 is FQNNGV. The CDR3 sequence is 15 residues long. The CDR3 DNA is TGTGCCAGCAGCTTAGATCGGGGAGACAACTATGGCTACACCTTC. Amino acids: CASSLDRGDNYGYTF.

The chain combines TRBV5-1 with TRBJ2-1, with TRBD2 identical over 7 bases. This CDR3 is built from 15 residues. CDR1 is SGHRS and CDR2 is YFSETQ in the germline V gene. The junction had 6 bases not matched to a gene; V was cut back by 0 bases and J by 6 bases. CDR3 region: CASSLVLASGNEQFF. The CDR3 DNA reads TGCGCCAGCAGCTTGGTTCTGGCTAGCGGCAATGAGCAGTTCTTC.

The chain joins TRBV27 to TRBJ1-2, with 9 bases aligning to TRBD1. V dropped 2 bases and J dropped 6; count of bases not matched to a gene: 4. The CDR3 spans 14 residues. Germline assignment: CDR1 MNHEY and CDR2 SMNVEV (reference sequence). CDR3: CASSLDRTGDGYTF. The CDR3 bases are TGTGCCAGCAGTTTAGATAGGACAGGGGATGGCTACACCTTC.

The rearrangement uses TRBV6-5 and TRBJ1-3, with D perhaps TRBD1 (5 bases). CDR3 size: 15 residues. Trimming removed 6 bases from V and 3 bases from J, with 15 bases in between. Germline loops: CDR1 MNHEY, CDR2 SVGAGI. The CDR3 loop is CASRISGIGGNTIYF. CDR3 DNA: TGTGCCAGCAGAATATCAGGGATAGGTGGAAACACCATATATTTT.

J is TRBJ1-1 and V is TRBV25-1, with unresolved D. Germline V lookup: CDR1 MGHDK, CDR2 SYGVNS. Trimming removed 1 base from V and 8 bases from J, with 20 bases in between. This CDR3 is built from 16 residues. The CDR3 loop reads CASSESLLGREGEAFF. The CDR3 nucleotides read TGTGCCAGCAGTGAATCTCTACTGGGGAGGGAAGGGGAAGCTTTCTTT.

The chain is built from TRBV5-1 and TRBJ1-2, with a tentative D call TRBD1 (5 bases). The ends were cut back, 4 bases at V and 8 bases at J, with 21 bases in the middle. Germline-derived CDR1 and CDR2 are SGHRS and YFSETQ. The CDR3 totals 15 residues. CDR3 sequence: CASSADASGVVGYTF. The CDR3 DNA reads TGCGCCAGCAGCGCCGACGCTTCGGGGGTAGTAGGCTACACCTTC. The variable domain in full, completed from reference TRBV5-1 and TRBJ1-2, reads KAGVTQTPRYLIKTRGQQVTLSCSPISGHRSVSWYQQTPGQGLQFLFEYFSETQRNKGNFPGRFSGRQFSNSRSEMNVSTLELGDSALYLCASSADASGVVGYTFGSGTRLTVV.

The V call is TRBV5-1, the J call TRBJ2-6; D remains unclear. CDR3 length: 15 amino acids. Between the trimmed V and J ends, which lost 0 bases and 2 bases, there was a span of 6 bases. Germline loops: CDR1 SGHRS, CDR2 YFSETQ. CDR3: CASSLAVAGANVLTF. The CDR3 nucleotides are TGCGCCAGCAGCTTGGCCGTCGCTGGGGCCAACGTCCTGACTTTC.

V usage is TRBV11-2 and J usage is TRBJ2-5; 14 bases map to TRBD2. The CDR3 is made up of 17 amino acids. In germline, CDR1 is SGHAT, CDR2 FQNNGV. V lost 5 bases to trimming and J lost 1 base; unmatched junction nucleotides: 6. The CDR3 reads CASSQGGTSGSQETQYF. CDR3 in DNA: TGTGCCAGCAGCCAAGGAGGGACTAGCGGGAGCCAAGAGACCCAGTACTTC.

J is TRBJ2-6 and V is TRBV2; 9 nucleotides align to TRBD1. Germline CDR1 and CDR2: SNHLY and FYNNEI. This CDR3 region has 17 residues. V dropped 5 bases and J dropped 0; count of bases not matched to a gene: 5. CDR3 in amino acids: CASSPRQGGSGANVLTF. DNA of the CDR3: TGTGCCAGCAGTCCGCGACAGGGGGGCTCTGGGGCCAACGTCCTGACTTTC.

CDR3 bases: TGTGCCAGCAGCGTCGGGTCCTCCTACGAGCAGTACTTC. Encoded protein: CASSVGSSYEQYF. J is TRBJ2-7 and V is TRBV7-8; no clear D. Germline lookup yields CDR1 SGHVS and CDR2 FQNEAQ. V lost 5 bases and J 0 bases, leaving 8 bases between the germline ends. The CDR3 is 13 residues long.

The genes are TRBV27 and TRBJ1-2; D uncertain. The germline V gene has CDR1 MNHEY and CDR2 SMNVEV (reference sequence). The CDR3 loop spans 14 amino acids. Trimming removed 2 bases at V and 7 bases at J, with 14 bases between. CDR3 loop: CASSLQGGVGGYTF. The CDR3 DNA reads as TGTGCCAGCAGTTTACAAGGCGGCGTCGGTGGCTACACCTTC.

The V gene is TRBV2, the J gene TRBJ2-3; TRBD2 is a possible D gene (7 bases). Germline V gene sequence: CDR1 SNHLY, CDR2 FYNNEI. Trimming left V 4 bases short and J 5 bases short, with 16 bases between. The CDR3 length is 15 residues. CDR3 sequence: CASSGMRGGRDTQYF. CDR3 nucleotide sequence: TGTGCCAGCAGTGGAATGAGGGGGGGGCGAGATACGCAGTATTTT. Full variable domain (remainder filled in from reference TRBV2 and TRBJ2-3): EPEVTQTPSHQVTQMGQEVILRCVPISNHLYFYWYRQILGQKVEFLVSFYNNEISEKSEIFDDQFSVERPDGSNFTLKIRSTKLEDSAMYFCASSGMRGGRDTQYFGPGTRLTVL.

The J gene is TRBJ2-7, the V gene TRBV5-5, with TRBD1 matching 7 bases. The CDR3 sequence is 15 residues long. CDR1 SGHKS and CDR2 YYEKEE come from the germline V gene (reference sequence). With 4 bases clipped from V and 6 bases from J, the junction kept 13 bases outside the gene matches. The CDR3 nucleotides read TGTGCCAGCAGCCTCCGGACAGGCTTATTGGGCGAGCAGTACTTC. Protein product: CASSLRTGLLGEQYF. Combining the CDR3 with reference TRBV5-5 and TRBJ2-7 gives the whole variable domain DAGVTQSPTHLIKTRGQQVTLRCSPISGHKSVSWYQQVLGQGPQFIFQYYEKEERGRGNFPDRFSARQFPNYSSELNVNALLLGDSALYLCASSLRTGLLGEQYFGPGTRLTVT.

The chain recombines TRBV13 with TRBJ1-1; tentative D call: TRBD1 (5 bases). CDR1 is PRHDT and CDR2 is FYEKMQ in the germline V gene (reference sequence). The CDR3 is 15 residues long. V lost 5 bases to trimming and J lost 6 bases, with 19 bases between them. CDR3 coding DNA: TGTGCCAGCAGCGAACCTGAACCTCGGGGGGCTGAAGCTTTCTTT. This encodes CASSEPEPRGAEAFF.

This clone was recorded only once. V usage is TRBV5-1 and J usage is TRBJ1-5; D is unclear. Trimming shortened V by 3 bases and J by 1 base, and 8 bases separated the two germline ends. Per germline, CDR1 SGHRS and CDR2 YFSETQ. This CDR3 has 14 residues. The CDR3: CASSYGGSNQPQHF. The CDR3 nucleotides are TGCGCCAGCAGCTACGGAGGGAGCAATCAGCCCCAGCATTTT.

The J gene is TRBJ1-2, the V gene TRBV5-5; D is perhaps TRBD1 (5 bases). V was shortened by 2 bases and J by 0 bases, with 11 bases between the two germline ends. Germline V lookup: CDR1 SGHKS, CDR2 YYEKEE (reference sequence). The CDR3 consists of 15 residues. The CDR3 DNA sequence: TGTGCCAGCAGCTTATCGGGACTCTCTAACTATGGCTACACCTTC. As protein: CASSLSGLSNYGYTF.

The V gene is TRBV5-4, the J gene TRBJ1-2, with unresolved D. CDR1 and CDR2 (germline): SGHNT, YYREEE (reference sequence). The CDR3 loop spans 15 amino acids. V gave up 0 bases and J gave up 3 bases, with 12 bases separating them. The CDR3 sequence is CASSLEPDGDYGYTF. The CDR3 DNA reads TGTGCCAGCAGCTTGGAGCCAGACGGGGACTATGGCTACACCTTC. The full variable domain, rest sourced from reference TRBV5-4 and TRBJ1-2, is ETGVTQSPTHLIKTRGQQVTLRCSSQSGHNTVSWYQQALGQGPQFIFQYYREEENGRGNFPPRFSGLQFPNYSSELNVNALELDDSALYLCASSLEPDGDYGYTFGSGTRLTVV.